This T cell receptor beta chain was captured in a study of blood T cell repertoires in COVID-19. Whole-study context: From the United States, Italy and Spain came samples of acute and convalescent COVID-19.

This table comes from immunoSEQ multiplex PCR, and its TCRdb copy is limited to in-frame clones, with some not included. The table records around 150,000 clones, 86% of them present only once. Only one count was recorded for this clone. The CDR3 is 13 residues long. V lost 3 bases to trimming and J lost 7 bases, with 16 bases between them. Germline CDR1 reads GTSNPN; CDR2 reads SVGIG (reference sequence). This receptor was identified in a young man with acute or convalescent COVID-19. Sequencing input: peripheral blood. J is TRBJ2-7 and V is TRBV30; possible D gene TRBD1, 6 bases. The CDR3 here is CAWRATGSGEQYV. CDR3 bases: TGTGCCTGGAGGGCAACAGGGTCGGGTGAGCAGTACGTC.